These T cell receptor beta chains were read from a single sample in a study of CD8+CD57+ T cells in acquired aplastic anemia. TCRdb reprocessed the reads with MiXCR, giving one entry per CDR3 protein. The sample includes around 200,000 distinct CDR3 sequences, almost 50% of them seen just once. The material sequenced was sorted CD4+, CD8+, or CD8+CD57+ T cells (not recorded which) from PBMCs. Every receptor here comes from a human donor with aplastic anemia. The CDR3 runs from the conserved cysteine through the conserved F or W. A D gene is named only where the DNA matches it firmly. Some rows mark clone size as missing; the rest say once, few, many or name a class of expanded clone.

CSARAVEGKNSPLHF	TGCAGTGCTAGGGCGGTAGAGGGCAAGAATTCACCCCTCCACTTT	NA	TRBJ1-6	TRBV20-1	NA
CASTKTSAAGELFF	TGTGCCAGCACAAAAACATCAGCAGCCGGGGAGCTGTTTTTT	NA	TRBJ2-2	TRBV28	few
CASSVGAGTIGYEQYF	NA	NA	TRBJ2-3	TRBV9	NA
CASSHPRTDTQYF	TGCGCCAGCAGCCATCCCCGCACAGATACGCAGTATTTT	NA	TRBJ2-3	TRBV4-1	many
CASSQEPTGSNTGELFF	TGTGCCAGCAGCCAAGAGCCAACAGGTTCGAACACCGGGGAGCTGTTTTTT	NA	TRBJ2-2	TRBV9	NA
CASSPPGSNEQFF	TGTGCCAGCTCACCACCGGGGAGCAATGAGCAGTTCTTC	NA	TRBJ2-1	TRBV18	NA
CASTSVLGDGYTF	TGTGCCAGCACTTCGGTTCTCGGGGATGGCTACACCTTC	NA	TRBJ1-2	TRBV9	NA
CASSLISGGTNEQFF	TGTGCTAGCAGCTTGATAAGCGGGGGAACAAATGAGCAGTTCTTC	TRBD2	TRBJ2-1	TRBV7-7	many
CASWTGTTEAFF	TGTGCCAGTTGGACAGGGACCACTGAAGCTTTCTTT	TRBD1	TRBJ1-1	TRBV2	many
CSASSTGRHGYTF	TGCAGTGCTAGTAGCACAGGGCGACATGGCTACACCTTC	NA	TRBJ1-2	TRBV20-1	once
CSAGTGYGYTF	TGCAGTGCGGGGACAGGGTATGGCTACACCTTC	TRBD1	TRBJ1-2	TRBV20-1	NA
CASTPPGQRYGYTF	TGTGCCAGTACCCCCCCGGGACAGCGCTATGGCTACACCTTC	TRBD1	TRBJ1-2	TRBV19	many
CAGKTSGAQETQYF	TGTGCCGGAAAGACTAGCGGGGCACAAGAGACCCAGTACTTC	TRBD2	TRBJ2-5	TRBV10-3	once
CSASARLGTQYF	TGCAGTGCTAGTGCCCGTTTGGGGACCCAGTACTTC	NA	TRBJ2-5	TRBV20-1	NA
CASSVSTGNQPQHF	TGCGCCAGCAGTGTCAGTACAGGCAATCAGCCCCAGCATTTT	NA	TRBJ1-5	TRBV10-2	NA
CASSFREGSSGNTIYF	TGTGCCAGCAGCTTTAGGGAGGGGAGCTCTGGAAACACCATATATTTT	NA	TRBJ1-3	TRBV7-9	NA
CASSLRDSYSNEQFF	TGCGCCAGCAGCCTCCGGGACAGCTATTCCAATGAGCAGTTCTTC	TRBD1	TRBJ2-1	TRBV5-1	many
CASSLGGGGRSSYNEQFF	TGTGCCAGCAGCTTAGGAGGCGGGGGCCGGAGCTCCTACAATGAGCAGTTCTTC	NA	TRBJ2-1	TRBV7-2	NA
CSAGTALYNEQFF	TGCAGCGCTGGGACAGCCTTATACAATGAGCAGTTCTTC	TRBD1	TRBJ2-1	TRBV29-1	few
CASSITGGLGQPQHF	TGTGCCAGCAGTATAACAGGGGGCCTTGGGCAGCCCCAGCATTTT	TRBD1	TRBJ1-5	TRBV28	few
CASSVGIPEAFF	TGTGCCAGCAGCGTAGGGATCCCTGAAGCTTTCTTT	NA	TRBJ1-1	TRBV9	NA
CASRGQLSYNEQFF	TGTGCCAGCAGAGGACAGCTCTCCTACAATGAGCAGTTCTTC	NA	TRBJ2-1	TRBV12-3/TRBV12-4	many
CSASPPQGLRETQYF	TGCAGTGCTTCCCCCCCGCAGGGGCTGAGGGAGACCCAGTACTTC	NA	TRBJ2-5	TRBV20-1	many
CSAKNRLAGVHNEQFF	TGCAGTGCTAAGAATCGTTTAGCGGGGGTGCACAATGAGCAGTTCTTC	TRBD2	TRBJ2-1	TRBV20-1	many
CASSLGLAEAFF	TGTGCCAGCAGCCTGGGACTAGCTGAAGCTTTCTTT	NA	TRBJ1-1	TRBV7-3	NA
CASSDPRGGLNTQYF	TGCGCCAGCAGTGACCCTCGGGGGGGGCTGAATACGCAGTATTTT	TRBD2	TRBJ2-3	TRBV10-1	many
CASSQEGGPTDTQYF	TGTGCCAGCAGCCAAGAAGGGGGCCCCACAGATACGCAGTATTTT	TRBD1	TRBJ2-3	TRBV4-2	many